This T cell receptor beta chain was retrieved from a study of OX40 agonist ivuxolimab in advanced cancers. As for the study in general: Eligibility rules accepted prior anti-PD-1, anti-PD-L1 or anti-CTLA-4 therapy, and over 30% had some. Overall study results and limits: Researchers did not determine the expanded peripheral T cells' antigen specificity. Certain nonresponders likewise exhibited a low normalized T-cell clonal expansion. Both CD4+ and CD8+ T cell populations in blood had undergone clonal expansion by week 6 at 0.1 to 3.0 mg/kg.

As for this clone: Its antigen is not known.

The protocol was immunoSEQ multiplex PCR, while the TCRdb copy is restricted to in-frame clones and leaves out a portion. The table lists some 100,000 clones, 70% to 90% of them singletons. V was pared by 5 bases and J by 3 bases, with 11 bases between. Germline V gene data show CDR1 as MNHEY and CDR2 as SVGAGI. This CDR3 is built from 13 residues. The receptor's source is an adult with an advanced solid tumor such as melanoma, head and neck, liver or kidney cancer. The V and J genes are TRBV6-5 and TRBJ2-7, with a weak D call TRBD2 (7 bases). Source: CD4+ or CD8+ T cells sorted from blood, taken in a trial of the OX40 agonist ivuxolimab. The CDR3 nucleotides are TGTGCCAGCAGTGAGAGGGGGGGCTACGAGCAGTACTTC. Protein product: CASSERGGYEQYF.